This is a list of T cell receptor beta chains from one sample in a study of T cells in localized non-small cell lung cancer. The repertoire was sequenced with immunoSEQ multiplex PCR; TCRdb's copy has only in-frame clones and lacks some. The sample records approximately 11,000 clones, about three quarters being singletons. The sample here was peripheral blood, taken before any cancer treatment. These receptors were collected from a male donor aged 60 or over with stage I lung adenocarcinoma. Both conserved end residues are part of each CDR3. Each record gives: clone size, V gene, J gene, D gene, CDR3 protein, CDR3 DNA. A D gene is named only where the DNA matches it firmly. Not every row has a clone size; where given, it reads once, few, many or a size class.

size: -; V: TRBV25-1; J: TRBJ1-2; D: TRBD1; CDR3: CASSESGTGDYGYTF; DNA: TGTGCCAGCAGTGAATCTGGAACAGGGGACTATGGCTACACCTTC
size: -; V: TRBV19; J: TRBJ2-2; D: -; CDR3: CASRWTKNTGELFF; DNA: TGTGCCAGCCGATGGACTAAGAACACCGGGGAGCTGTTTTTT
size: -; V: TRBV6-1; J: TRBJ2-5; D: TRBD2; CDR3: CASIYGTIQETQYF; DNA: TGTGCCAGCATCTACGGGACTATACAAGAGACCCAGTACTTC
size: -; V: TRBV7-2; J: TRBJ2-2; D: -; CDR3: CASSLSGLGTGELFF; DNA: TGTGCCAGCAGCTTATCTGGTTTGGGCACCGGGGAGCTGTTTTTT
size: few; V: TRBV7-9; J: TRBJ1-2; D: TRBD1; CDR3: CASSPGTGPYGYTF; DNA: TGTGCCAGCAGCCCTGGGACAGGTCCCTATGGCTACACCTTC
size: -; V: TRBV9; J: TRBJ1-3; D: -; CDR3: CASKPDLGGNTIYF; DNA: TGTGCCAGCAAACCCGATCTGGGGGGAAACACCATATATTTT
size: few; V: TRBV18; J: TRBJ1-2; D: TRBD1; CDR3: CASSPGQGLQYGYTF; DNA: TGTGCCAGCTCACCGGGACAGGGGCTGCAGTATGGCTACACCTTC
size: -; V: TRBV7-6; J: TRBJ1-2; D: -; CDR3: CASSHYRDGYTF; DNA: TGTGCCAGCAGCCACTACAGGGATGGCTACACCTTC
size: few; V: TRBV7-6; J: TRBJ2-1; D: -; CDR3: CASSRGHWQDEQFF; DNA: TGTGCCAGCAGCCGGGGACATTGGCAGGATGAGCAGTTCTTC
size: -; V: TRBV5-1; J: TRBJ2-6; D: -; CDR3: CATRAQFSGANVLTF; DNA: TGCGCCACCCGAGCGCAATTCTCTGGGGCCAACGTCCTGACTTTC
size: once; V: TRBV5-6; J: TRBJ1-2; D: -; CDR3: CASSLRRGVKGYTF; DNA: TGTGCCAGCAGCTTGCGAAGGGGTGTGAAGGGCTACACCTTC
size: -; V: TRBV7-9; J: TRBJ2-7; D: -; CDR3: CASSFRGEQYF; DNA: TGTGCCAGCAGCTTTCGGGGCGAGCAGTACTTC
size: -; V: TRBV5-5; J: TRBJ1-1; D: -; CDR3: CASSLEQGALNTEAFF; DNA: TGTGCCAGCAGCTTGGAACAGGGTGCTTTGAACACTGAAGCTTTCTTT
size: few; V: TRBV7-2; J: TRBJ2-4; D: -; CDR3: CASSPPGLTTSQYF; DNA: TGTGCCAGCAGCCCCCCCGGACTAACCACATCTCAGTACTTC
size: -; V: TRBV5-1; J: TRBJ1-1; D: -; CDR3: CASSLDQGMNTEAFF; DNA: TGCGCCAGCAGCTTGGATCAGGGGATGAACACTGAAGCTTTCTTT
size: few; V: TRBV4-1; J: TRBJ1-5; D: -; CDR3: CASSQAASWVNQPQHF; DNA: TGCGCCAGCAGCCAAGCGGCCTCTTGGGTCAATCAGCCCCAGCATTTT
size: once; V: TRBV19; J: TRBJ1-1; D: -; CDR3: CASTPRRLLSGTEAFF; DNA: TGTGCCAGTACTCCCAGGAGGCTTTTAAGCGGCACTGAAGCTTTCTTT
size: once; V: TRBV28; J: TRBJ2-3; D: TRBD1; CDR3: CASSSGQGVADTQYF; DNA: TGTGCCAGCAGTTCCGGACAGGGGGTCGCAGATACGCAGTATTTT
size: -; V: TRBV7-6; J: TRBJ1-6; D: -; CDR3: CASSPTEVSPLHF; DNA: TGTGCCAGCAGCCCCACGGAGGTTTCACCCCTCCACTTT
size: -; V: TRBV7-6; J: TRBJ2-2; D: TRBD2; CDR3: CASSLRGADTGELFF; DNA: TGTGCCAGCAGCTTGCGGGGGGCCGACACCGGGGAGCTGTTTTTT
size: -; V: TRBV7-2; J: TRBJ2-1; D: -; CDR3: CASSRYNEQFF; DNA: TGTGCCAGCAGCCGTTACAATGAGCAGTTCTTC
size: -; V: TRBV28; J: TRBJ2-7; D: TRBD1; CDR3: CAITGQGSNEQYF; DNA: TGTGCCATTACTGGACAGGGTAGCAACGAGCAGTACTTC
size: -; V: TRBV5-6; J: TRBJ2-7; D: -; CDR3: CASSLLSATQYF; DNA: TGTGCCAGCAGCTTGCTATCGGCGACTCAGTACTTC
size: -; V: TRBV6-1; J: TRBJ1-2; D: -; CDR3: CASSDVLSGYTF; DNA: TGTGCCAGCAGTGATGTGTTATCGGGCTACACCTTC
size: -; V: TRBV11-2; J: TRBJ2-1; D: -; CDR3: CASSPQAIRLFHEQFF; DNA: TGTGCCAGCAGCCCACAAGCTATAAGACTTTTTCATGAGCAGTTCTTC
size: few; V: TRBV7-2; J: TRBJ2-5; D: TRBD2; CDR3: CASSLSSGGQETQYF; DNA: TGTGCCAGCAGCTTAAGTAGCGGGGGGCAAGAGACCCAGTACTTC
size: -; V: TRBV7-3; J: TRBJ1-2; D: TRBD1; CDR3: CASSPGTGNPWDYGYTF; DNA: TGTGCCAGCAGCCCCGGGACAGGAAATCCTTGGGACTATGGCTACACCTTC
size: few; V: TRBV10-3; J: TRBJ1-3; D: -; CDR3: CAISDSRTSSGNTIYF; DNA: TGTGCCATCAGTGACTCCAGGACCAGCTCTGGAAACACCATATATTTT
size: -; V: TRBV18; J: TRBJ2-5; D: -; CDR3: CASSLDRGGGQETQYF; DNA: TGTGCCAGCTCACTGGATAGGGGCGGAGGCCAAGAGACCCAGTACTTC
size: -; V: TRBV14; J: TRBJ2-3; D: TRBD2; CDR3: CASSFGDYTDTQYF; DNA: TGTGCCAGCAGCTTCGGGGACTACACAGATACGCAGTATTTT
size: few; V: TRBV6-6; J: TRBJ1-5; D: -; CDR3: CASGRISNQPQHF; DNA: TGTGCCAGCGGAAGAATCAGCAATCAGCCCCAGCATTTT
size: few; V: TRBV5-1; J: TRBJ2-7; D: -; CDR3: CASSSTVTYEQYF; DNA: TGCGCCAGCAGCTCCACTGTAACCTACGAGCAGTACTTC
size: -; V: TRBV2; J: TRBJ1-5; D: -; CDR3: CASSEARGRGQPQHF; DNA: TGTGCCAGCAGTGAAGCACGGGGGCGCGGTCAGCCCCAGCATTTT
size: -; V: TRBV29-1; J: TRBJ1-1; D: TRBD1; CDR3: CSVTTGGGTEAFF; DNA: TGCAGCGTTACAACAGGGGGGGGCACTGAAGCTTTCTTT
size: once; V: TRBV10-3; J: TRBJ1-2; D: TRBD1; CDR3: CAIGSTGSGGGYTF; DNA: TGTGCCATCGGCTCGACAGGGTCTGGGGGGGGCTACACCTTC
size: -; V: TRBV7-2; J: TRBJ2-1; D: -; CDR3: CASSPPGGGWDEQFF; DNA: TGTGCCAGCAGCCCCCCTGGGGGCGGCTGGGATGAGCAGTTCTTC
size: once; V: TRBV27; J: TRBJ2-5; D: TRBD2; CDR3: CASSMTSGGRETQYF; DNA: TGTGCCAGCAGTATGACTAGCGGGGGGAGGGAGACCCAGTACTTC
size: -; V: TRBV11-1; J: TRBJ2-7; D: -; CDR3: CASSGRPAPYEQYF; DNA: TGTGCCAGCAGTGGAAGACCCGCACCCTACGAGCAGTACTTC
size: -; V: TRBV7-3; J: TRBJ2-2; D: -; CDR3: CASSLGLARTGELFF; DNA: TGTGCCAGCAGCTTAGGATTAGCTAGGACCGGGGAGCTGTTTTTT
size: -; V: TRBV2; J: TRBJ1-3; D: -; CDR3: CASSAHPAAGNTIYF; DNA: TGTGCCAGCAGTGCCCACCCGGCGGCTGGAAACACCATATATTTT
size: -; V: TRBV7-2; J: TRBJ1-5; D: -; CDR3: CASSRGRGEAGNQPQHF; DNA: TGTGCCAGCAGCCGGGGTCGGGGGGAGGCAGGTAATCAGCCCCAGCATTTT
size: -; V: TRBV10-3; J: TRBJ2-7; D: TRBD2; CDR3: CAISSGGGDEQYF; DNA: TGTGCCATCAGCTCGGGGGGGGGCGACGAGCAGTACTTC
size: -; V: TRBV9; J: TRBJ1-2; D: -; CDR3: CASSVGATGYGYTF; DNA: TGTGCCAGCAGCGTAGGGGCCACGGGCTATGGCTACACCTTC
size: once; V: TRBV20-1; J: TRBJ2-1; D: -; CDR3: CSARGDEQFF; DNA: TGCAGTGCTAGAGGTGACGAGCAGTTCTTC
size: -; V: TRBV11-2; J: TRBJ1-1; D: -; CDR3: CASSKQGNTEAFF; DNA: TGTGCCAGCAGCAAACAGGGGAACACTGAAGCTTTCTTT
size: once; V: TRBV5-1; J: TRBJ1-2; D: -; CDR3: CASSLVGALFF; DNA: TGCGCCAGCAGCTTGGTCGGGGCCCTCTTCTTC
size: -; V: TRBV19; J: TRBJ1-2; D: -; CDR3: CASSLVRGSDYGYTF; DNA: TGTGCCAGTAGTCTCGTGCGGGGTAGCGACTATGGCTACACCTTC
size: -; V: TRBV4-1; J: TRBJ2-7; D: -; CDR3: CASSPYFGEQYF; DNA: TGCGCCAGCAGCCCTTACTTCGGCGAGCAGTACTTC
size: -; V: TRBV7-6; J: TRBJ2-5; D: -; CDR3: CASSLVSPRVPKETQYF; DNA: TGTGCCAGCAGCTTAGTATCCCCAAGAGTCCCCAAAGAGACCCAGTACTTC
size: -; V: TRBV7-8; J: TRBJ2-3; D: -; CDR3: CASSLPRRMGTDTQYF; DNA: TGTGCCAGCAGCTTACCCCGGAGAATGGGCACAGATACGCAGTATTTT
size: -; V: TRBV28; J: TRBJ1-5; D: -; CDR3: CASSRDSGNNQPQHF; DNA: TGTGCCAGCAGTCGAGACAGTGGGAACAATCAGCCCCAGCATTTT
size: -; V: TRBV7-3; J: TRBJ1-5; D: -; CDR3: CASSYPPQHF; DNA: TGTGCCAGCAGCTACCCACCCCAGCATTTT
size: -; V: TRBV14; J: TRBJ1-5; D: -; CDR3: CASSHLQHTKARNQPQHF; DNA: TGTGCCAGCAGCCATCTGCAACATACGAAGGCACGCAATCAGCCCCAGCATTTT
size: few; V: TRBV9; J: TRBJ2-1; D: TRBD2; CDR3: CASRARTSGGGEQFF; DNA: TGTGCCAGCAGAGCCCGGACTAGCGGGGGAGGTGAGCAGTTCTTC